The 11 T cell receptor beta chains in this list originate from one sample, sequenced in a study of blood T cell repertoires in COVID-19. The data were produced by immunoSEQ multiplex PCR, yet TCRdb's version contains in-frame clones alone and is incomplete. The data show approximately 400,000 clones, with 89% seen just once and approximately 1.2% held by the top ten. Sequenced material: peripheral blood. The source is a man in his forties with acute or convalescent COVID-19.

The table lists this clone with a few counts. The chain uses TRBV6-4 and TRBJ2-6; tentatively, D is TRBD1 (5 bases). With 2 bases removed from V and 0 bases from J, the gap between germline ends came to 5 bases. This CDR3 is built from 15 residues. Germline assignment: CDR1 MRHNA and CDR2 SNTAGT. The CDR3: CASSDDSSGANVLTF. CDR3 coding DNA: TGTGCCAGCAGTGACGACAGCTCTGGGGCCAACGTCCTGACTTTC.

V and J are TRBV27 and TRBJ1-5, with 7 bases lining up with TRBD1. CDR3 length: 14 amino acids. Germline values: CDR1 MNHEY, CDR2 SMNVEV (reference sequence). Trimming removed 8 bases from V and 7 bases from J; junction bases left unmatched: 11. CDR3 amino acids: CASQLKTGSQPQHF. CDR3 coding DNA: TGTGCCAGCCAGTTAAAGACAGGGTCCCAGCCCCAGCATTTT.

This clone was detected only once. The genes are TRBV2 and TRBJ2-4; 10 bases match TRBD2. CDR1 and CDR2 from the germline V gene are SNHLY and FYNNEI. Trimming removed 6 bases from V and 0 bases from J; junction bases left unmatched: 14. The CDR3 is 19 residues long. The chain's CDR3 is CASRDPLAGELVAKNIQYF. The CDR3 DNA sequence: TGTGCCAGCAGGGACCCGCTAGCGGGAGAGCTAGTAGCCAAAAACATTCAGTACTTC. Combining the CDR3 with reference TRBV2 and TRBJ2-4 gives the whole variable domain EPEVTQTPSHQVTQMGQEVILRCVPISNHLYFYWYRQILGQKVEFLVSFYNNEISEKSEIFDDQFSVERPDGSNFTLKIRSTKLEDSAMYFCASRDPLAGELVAKNIQYFGAGTRLSVL.

The genes are TRBV5-5 and TRBJ1-2; no clear D gene. This CDR3 is 14 amino acids long. Per the germline V gene, CDR1 is SGHKS and CDR2 is YYEKEE (reference sequence). V lost 0 bases, J lost 7 bases, and 13 bases lay in between. The CDR3 region has the DNA TGTGCCAGCAGCTTGGAACCGGCGACTGTTGGCTACACCTTC. Translated, it gives CASSLEPATVGYTF. The full variable domain, with the rest looked up from reference TRBV5-5 and TRBJ1-2, is DAGVTQSPTHLIKTRGQQVTLRCSPISGHKSVSWYQQVLGQGPQFIFQYYEKEERGRGNFPDRFSARQFPNYSSELNVNALLLGDSALYLCASSLEPATVGYTFGSGTRLTVV.

V and J are TRBV27 and TRBJ2-2; weak D call: TRBD1 (5 bases). Trimming took off 7 bases at V and 4 bases at J, with 16 bases between the two ends. The CDR3 consists of 15 residues. Germline-derived CDR1 and CDR2 are MNHEY and SMNVEV (reference sequence). The CDR3 nucleotides read TGTGCCAGCAACCCCTCCCAGGGTGGCACCGGGGAGCTGTTTTTT. Protein sequence: CASNPSQGGTGELFF.

The chain uses TRBV5-1 and TRBJ1-4, with TRBD1 as a possible D gene (6 bases). This CDR3 is 15 amino acids long. Germline assignment: CDR1 SGHRS and CDR2 YFSETQ. The V gene lost 4 bases and the J gene lost 6 bases, with 16 bases spanning the gap. This CDR3 reads CASSTSGAQDEKLFF. CDR3 DNA: TGCGCCAGCAGCACCTCAGGGGCCCAAGATGAAAAACTGTTTTTT.

The V call is TRBV27, the J call TRBJ1-2; weak D call: TRBD1 (6 bases). Per the germline V gene, CDR1 is MNHEY and CDR2 is SMNVEV (reference sequence). The CDR3 loop spans 17 amino acids. Trimming left V 4 bases short and J 4 bases short, with 22 bases between. For the CDR3, the DNA is TGTGCCAGCAGTTCCCGACCAGGGGCGGTTAGCATCTATGGCTACACCTTC. Translated: CASSSRPGAVSIYGYTF.

CDR3 nucleotides: TGTGCCTGGAGTAAAGGGACAGGCTATGGCTACACCTTC. Its protein product is CAWSKGTGYGYTF. The rearrangement uses TRBV30 and TRBJ1-2; TRBD1 aligns across 8 bases. This CDR3 is 13 amino acids long. The V and J ends lost 2 bases and 4 bases, in that order; junction bases with no gene match: 3. Germline V gene sequence: CDR1 GTSNPN, CDR2 SVGIG (reference sequence).

The rearrangement links TRBV9 to TRBJ2-7, with 9 nucleotides matching TRBD1. The germline V gene encodes CDR1 SGDLS and CDR2 YYNGEE. This CDR3 has 16 residues. The trim removed 4 bases at V and 1 base at J, leaving 9 bases unmatched. In nucleotides, the CDR3 is TGTGCCAGCAGCCCGGGACAGGGAAAAAATTCCTACGAGCAGTACTTC. This sequence encodes CASSPGQGKNSYEQYF.

V is TRBV18 and J is TRBJ1-1, with D uncertain. Germline V gene data show CDR1 as KGHSH and CDR2 as LQKENI. This CDR3 is built from 14 residues. Trimming took off 3 bases at V and 1 base at J, with 9 bases between the two ends. CDR3 amino acids: CASSPRDTNTEAFF. The CDR3 coding sequence is TGTGCCAGCTCACCCCGAGACACGAACACTGAAGCTTTCTTT.

There are many counts of this clone. This rearrangement joins TRBV7-9 to TRBJ2-7, with D unresolved. This CDR3 is built from 13 residues. Germline V gene data show CDR1 as SEHNR and CDR2 as FQNEAQ (reference sequence). Trimming took 0 bases from V and 0 from J, leaving 3 bases between them. The CDR3 protein is CASSLASSYEQYF. The CDR3 coding sequence is TGTGCCAGCAGCTTAGCTAGCTCCTACGAGCAGTACTTC.